These T cell receptor beta chains were read from a single sample in a study of T cells in Graves' hyperthyroidism and ophthalmopathy. Each CDR3 protein is one row after TCRdb ran MiXCR on the multiplex PCR reads. Seen here are about 610,000 distinct CDR3 sequences, over 12% observed once, and the top ten hold roughly 4.5%. Material for sequencing was blood. The origin of the receptors is a woman between 35 and 50 years old with Graves' ophthalmopathy. Both conserved end residues are part of each CDR3. A D gene is named only where the DNA matches it firmly. The size field is filled for only some rows; it gives once, few, many or a size class.

>many|TRBJ2-5|NA|TRBV6-5|13
TGTGCCAGCAGGGCCAGGGGGGGGGAGACCCAGTACTTC
CASRARGGETQYF
>few|TRBJ2-7|TRBD2|TRBV7-2|15
TGTGCCAGCAGCCCCTTTGAGCGGGGGTCGGGTGAGCAGTACTTC
CASSPFERGSGEQYF
>NA|TRBJ2-7|TRBD1|TRBV11-1|17
TGTGCCAGCAGATCTAACACAGCGGGGACAGGGATCTACGAGCAGTACTTC
CASRSNTAGTGIYEQYF
>few|TRBJ2-5|TRBD2|TRBV19|14
TGTGCCAGTAGTATTCCCGGACTAGCAGAGACCCAGTACTTC
CASSIPGLAETQYF
>many|TRBJ2-7|TRBD2|TRBV27|16
TGTGCCAGCAGTTACAGGACTAGCGGGAGCTCCTACGAGCAGTACTTC
CASSYRTSGSSYEQYF
>NA|TRBJ2-7|NA|TRBV20-1|11
TGCAGTGCCGGGCACTCCTACGAGCAGTACTTC
CSAGHSYEQYF
>NA|TRBJ2-3|TRBD2|TRBV28|15
TGTGCCAGCAGTACCCGAGCGGGAGGGCCACCATGGCAGTATTTT
CASSTRAGGPPWQYF
>NA|TRBJ2-7|TRBD2|TRBV29-1|12
TGCAGCGTTGAAACGGGAGGAGTCGAGCAGTACTTC
CSVETGGVEQYF
>few|TRBJ2-5|NA|TRBV5-4|15
TGTGCCAGCAGCTTGGAAGACAGGGAGGTAGAGACCCAGTACTTC
CASSLEDREVETQYF
>many|TRBJ1-2|NA|TRBV11-2|16
TGTGCCAGCACGCCGGAGGGGAAGCGAATCTCCTATGGCTGCACCTTC
CASTPEGKRISYGCTF
>NA|TRBJ1-2|NA|TRBV28|16
TGTGCCAGCAGTTTTAGGGTCAGCCAGGGGAGCTATGGCTACACCTTC
CASSFRVSQGSYGYTF
>NA|TRBJ1-6|NA|TRBV7-2|15
TGTGCCAGCAGCTTGGCGACAGATTATAATTCACCCCTCCACTTT
CASSLATDYNSPLHF
>many|TRBJ2-7|TRBD2|TRBV7-8|15
TGTGCCAGCAGCCTTAGCGGGAGCGACCCCTACGAGCAGTACTTC
CASSLSGSDPYEQYF
>many|TRBJ2-5|TRBD2|TRBV18|14
TGTGCCAGCTCACCCGGTAGCGGGATGGAGACCCAGTACTTC
CASSPGSGMETQYF
>once|TRBJ2-5|NA|TRBV6-1|15
TGTGCCAGCGGTGCCGCAGGCTATTCACAAGAGACCCAGTACTTC
CASGAAGYSQETQYF
>NA|TRBJ2-7|TRBD1|TRBV30|14
TGTGCCTGGAGTTTCAGGGGAAGACAGGGCGAGCAGTACTTC
CAWSFRGRQGEQYF
>many|TRBJ2-3|NA|TRBV11-2|15
TGTGCCAGCAGCTTAGAGGGATTGCGTGCAGATACGCAGTATTTT
CASSLEGLRADTQYF
>NA|TRBJ2-7|NA|TRBV27|16
TGTGCCAGCAGTTCCACCTGGGGGACGGCCTCCTACGAGCAGTACTTC
CASSSTWGTASYEQYF
>many|TRBJ1-1|NA|TRBV5-6|14
TGTGCCAGCAGCTTCCCCGGGGCGATCACTGAAGCTTTCTTT
CASSFPGAITEAFF
>many|TRBJ2-7|NA|TRBV6-5|15
TGTGCCAGCAGTCCTAGACGGCAGGGCCCCTACGAGCAGTACTTC
CASSPRRQGPYEQYF
>few|TRBJ2-7|TRBD1|TRBV18|14
TGTGCCAGCTCACCAACGACAGGGGGCTACGAGCAGTACTTC
CASSPTTGGYEQYF
>many|TRBJ2-7|NA|TRBV30|14
TGTGCCTGGAACAATAGGACTCATCCCTACGAGCAGTACTTC
CAWNNRTHPYEQYF
>many|TRBJ1-1|NA|TRBV12-3/TRBV12-4|14
TGTGCCAGCAGGCGCGAGGGCCAGAACACTGAAGCTTTCTTT
CASRREGQNTEAFF
>many|TRBJ2-7|NA|TRBV19|14
TGTGCCAGTAGTATTGGTACAGGGCCCTACGAGCAGTACTTC
CASSIGTGPYEQYF
>many|TRBJ1-5|TRBD1|TRBV20-1|13
TGCAGTGCTTGGACAGGGACCAATCAGCCCCAGCATTTT
CSAWTGTNQPQHF
>NA|TRBJ1-1|NA|TRBV14|13
TGTGCCAGCAGCCAATACCGGGACACTGAAGCTTTCTTT
CASSQYRDTEAFF
>NA|TRBJ1-6|NA|TRBV5-4|16
TGTGCCAGCAGCTCTTCGAAACAGGGAACCAATTCACCCCTCCACTTT
CASSSSKQGTNSPLHF
>NA|TRBJ2-3|NA|TRBV9|12
TGTGCCAGCAGCCCTTGGACTAATACGCAGTATTTT
CASSPWTNTQYF
>NA|TRBJ2-7|NA|TRBV7-2|13
TGTGCCAGCAGCCCCTCGGCAACATACCAGCAGTACTTC
CASSPSATYQQYF
>many|TRBJ2-7|TRBD2|TRBV12-5|15
TGTGCTAGTGGTGCACCCGGACTAGCGGCCTACGAGCAGTACTTC
CASGAPGLAAYEQYF
>many|TRBJ2-2|NA|TRBV4-2|15
TGTGCCAGCAGCCAAGAAACAGGGAACACCGGGGAACTGTTTTTT
CASSQETGNTGELFF
>many|TRBJ1-5|NA|TRBV12-3/TRBV12-4|15
TGTGCCAGCAGAGGATCCGGACATCTGAATCAGCCCCAGCATTTT
CASRGSGHLNQPQHF
>many|TRBJ1-6|NA|TRBV28|14
TGTGCCAGCAGTTTCGGCCAGTATAATTCACCCCTCCACTTT
CASSFGQYNSPLHF
>many|TRBJ2-7|TRBD2|TRBV6-1|14
TGTGCCAGCAGGGGCAGCGGGAGTATATACGAGCAGTACTTC
CASRGSGSIYEQYF
>NA|TRBJ2-2|NA|TRBV30|13
TGTGCCTGGAGTGGTTTGGGGGTCGGGGAGCTGTTTTTT
CAWSGLGVGELFF
>many|TRBJ2-5|NA|TRBV20-1|14
TGCAGTGCTAGAGATCGTGACCCCCGAGAGACCCAGTACTTC
CSARDRDPRETQYF
>many|TRBJ1-5|NA|TRBV11-2|16
TGTGCCAGCAGCTTAGAGGGCGGGGGGCTAGGTCAGCCCCAGCATTTT
CASSLEGGGLGQPQHF
>NA|TRBJ1-1|NA|TRBV3-1|14
TGTGCCAGCAGCGCGTCCGACCGCGGCACTGAAGCTTTCTTT
CASSASDRGTEAFF
>many|TRBJ2-2|TRBD1|TRBV7-8|17
TGTGCCAGCAGCTTAACTAGGACAGGGAAAAACACCGGGGAGCTGTTTTTT
CASSLTRTGKNTGELFF
>many|TRBJ2-7|NA|TRBV28|14
TGTGCCAGCAGTTTTGCGGTTAACTCCTACGAGCAGTACTTC
CASSFAVNSYEQYF
>many|TRBJ2-7|NA|TRBV4-1|14
TGCGCCAGCAGCGAGGTCCCAGGGGCATACGAGCAGTACTTC
CASSEVPGAYEQYF
>few|TRBJ1-2|TRBD1|TRBV6-5|13
TGTGCCAGCAGTCACAGGGGTTTGGGTGGCTACACCTTC
CASSHRGLGGYTF
>many|TRBJ2-7|NA|TRBV6-5|12
TGTGCCAGCACTCCGACCCGCGAAGAGCAGTACTTC
CASTPTREEQYF
>many|TRBJ1-5|NA|TRBV27|15
TGTGCCAGCAGTTTCGGGCCGAGGAGCAATCAGCCCCAGCATTTT
CASSFGPRSNQPQHF
>many|TRBJ1-1|TRBD1|TRBV29-1|12
TGCAGCGTAAAGGGACAGCTCCTTGAAGCTTTCTTT
CSVKGQLLEAFF
>many|TRBJ2-4|TRBD2|TRBV6-1|13
TGTGCCAGCAGTGAAGCGGGGAGGGACATTCAGTACTTC
CASSEAGRDIQYF
>NA|TRBJ2-2|TRBD1|TRBV6-2/TRBV6-3|16
TGTGCCAGCAGTTACCGACAGGGGGCGCCCACCGGGGAGCTGTTTTTT
CASSYRQGAPTGELFF
>few|TRBJ2-2|TRBD2|TRBV24-1|18
TGTGCCACCAGTGTTGGGAGGGGTGCGACTTCCAACACCGGGGAGCTGTTTTTT
CATSVGRGATSNTGELFF